This T cell receptor (beta chain) appears in the sequencing data of a study of CD8 T cells in ankylosing spondylitis. TCR beta libraries were made by quantitative 5'-RACE with molecular barcodes. TCRdb redid the calling of the 5' RACE reads with MiXCR, one entry per CDR3 protein. The sample shows 450,000 or so distinct CDR3 sequences, roughly a quarter of them seen only once. This clonotype was seen ten or more times. The antigen remains undetermined. The length of the CDR3 is 12 residues. The germline CDR1 and CDR2 sequences are SGHVS and FNYEAQ. Trimming removed 5 bases from V and 8 bases from J, with 10 bases in between. Study-level points and caveats: Characteristic, it appeared, of ankylosing spondylitis blood was a TCR beta motif of seven or eight highly homologous variants. Prior work had noted some motif variants in reactive arthritis blood and synovial fluid. Matched synovial fluid from ankylosing spondylitis patients was reported to be enriched for disease-linked clones. Clones linked to the disease showed a CD8+ phenotype. They occurred at relatively low frequencies in peripheral blood.

The chain is built from TRBV7-6 and TRBJ2-1, with D perhaps given as TRBD1 or TRBD2 (5 bases each). The receptor was derived from a male donor with ankylosing spondylitis. Sequencing was performed on blood, either unsorted or a sorted T cell fraction (not recorded which). CDR3 residues: CASSLLGDEQFF. The DNA for the CDR3 is TGTGCCAGCAGCCTATTGGGGGATGAGCAGTTCTTC.